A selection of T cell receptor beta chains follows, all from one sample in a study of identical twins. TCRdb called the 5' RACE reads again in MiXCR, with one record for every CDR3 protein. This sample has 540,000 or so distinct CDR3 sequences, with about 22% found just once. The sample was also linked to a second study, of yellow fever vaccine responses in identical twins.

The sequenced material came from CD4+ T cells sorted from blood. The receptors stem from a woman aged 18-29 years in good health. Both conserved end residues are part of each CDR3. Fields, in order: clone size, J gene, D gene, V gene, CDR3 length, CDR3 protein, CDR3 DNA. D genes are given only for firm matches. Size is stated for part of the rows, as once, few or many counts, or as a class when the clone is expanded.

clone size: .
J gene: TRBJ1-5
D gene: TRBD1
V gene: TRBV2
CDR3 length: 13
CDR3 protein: CASSPQGGQPQHF
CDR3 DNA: TGTGCCAGCAGCCCACAGGGGGGTCAGCCCCAGCATTTT

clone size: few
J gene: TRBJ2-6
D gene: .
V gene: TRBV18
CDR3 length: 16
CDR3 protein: CASSQTRGSGANVLTF
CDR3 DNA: TGTGCCAGCTCACAAACGAGGGGTAGTGGGGCCAACGTCCTGACTTTC

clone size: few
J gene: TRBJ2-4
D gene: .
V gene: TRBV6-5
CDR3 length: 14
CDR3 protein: CASSSAGVGNIQYF
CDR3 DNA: TGTGCCAGCAGTTCGGCAGGGGTGGGAAACATTCAGTACTTC

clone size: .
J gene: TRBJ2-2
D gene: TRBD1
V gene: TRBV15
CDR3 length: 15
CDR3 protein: CATSRRTGGTGELFF
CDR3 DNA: TGTGCCACCAGCAGAAGGACAGGGGGGACCGGGGAGCTGTTTTTT

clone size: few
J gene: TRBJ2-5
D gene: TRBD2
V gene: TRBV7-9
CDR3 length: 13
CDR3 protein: CASSPDGGETQYF
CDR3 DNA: TGTGCCAGCAGCCCCGACGGGGGGGAGACCCAGTACTTC

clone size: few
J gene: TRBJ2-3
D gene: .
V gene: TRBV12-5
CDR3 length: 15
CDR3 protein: CASGLTGQKTDTQYF
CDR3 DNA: TGTGCTAGTGGTTTGACGGGGCAAAAGACGGATACGCAGTATTTT

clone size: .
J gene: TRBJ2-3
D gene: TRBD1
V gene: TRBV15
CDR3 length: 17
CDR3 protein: CATSRDAGTGITDTQYF
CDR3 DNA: TGTGCCACCAGCAGAGATGCTGGGACAGGGATCACAGATACGCAGTATTTT

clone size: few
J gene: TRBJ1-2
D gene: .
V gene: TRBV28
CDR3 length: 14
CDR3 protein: CASTTGRVHYGYTF
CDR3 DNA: TGTGCCAGCACCACTGGAAGGGTTCACTATGGCTACACCTTC

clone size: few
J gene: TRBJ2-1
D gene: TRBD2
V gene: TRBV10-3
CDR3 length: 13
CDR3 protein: CAIRTSLGNEQFF
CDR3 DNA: TGTGCCATTCGGACTAGCCTGGGCAATGAGCAGTTCTTC

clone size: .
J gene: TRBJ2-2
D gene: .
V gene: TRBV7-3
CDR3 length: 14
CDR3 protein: CASSRDKNTGELFF
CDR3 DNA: TGTGCCAGCAGCCGGGACAAAAACACCGGGGAGCTGTTTTTT

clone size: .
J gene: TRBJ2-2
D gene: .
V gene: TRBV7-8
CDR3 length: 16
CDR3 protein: CASSLAGRISGGELFF
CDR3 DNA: TGTGCCAGCAGCTTAGCAGGGCGTATCTCGGGCGGGGAGCTGTTTTTT

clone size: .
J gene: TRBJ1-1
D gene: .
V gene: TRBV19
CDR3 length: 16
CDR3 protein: CASSGIVLAANTEAFF
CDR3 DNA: TGTGCCAGTAGTGGAATTGTCCTCGCTGCGAACACTGAAGCTTTCTTT

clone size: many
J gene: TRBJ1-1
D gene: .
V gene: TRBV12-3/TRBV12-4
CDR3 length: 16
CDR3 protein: CASSFGHLGMNTEAFF
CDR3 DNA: TGTGCCAGCAGTTTCGGACACCTCGGGATGAACACTGAAGCTTTCTTT

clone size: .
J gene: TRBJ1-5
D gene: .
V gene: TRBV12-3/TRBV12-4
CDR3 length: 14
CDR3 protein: CASSARGSNQPQHF
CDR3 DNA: TGTGCCAGCAGTGCCCGGGGTAGCAATCAGCCCCAGCATTTT